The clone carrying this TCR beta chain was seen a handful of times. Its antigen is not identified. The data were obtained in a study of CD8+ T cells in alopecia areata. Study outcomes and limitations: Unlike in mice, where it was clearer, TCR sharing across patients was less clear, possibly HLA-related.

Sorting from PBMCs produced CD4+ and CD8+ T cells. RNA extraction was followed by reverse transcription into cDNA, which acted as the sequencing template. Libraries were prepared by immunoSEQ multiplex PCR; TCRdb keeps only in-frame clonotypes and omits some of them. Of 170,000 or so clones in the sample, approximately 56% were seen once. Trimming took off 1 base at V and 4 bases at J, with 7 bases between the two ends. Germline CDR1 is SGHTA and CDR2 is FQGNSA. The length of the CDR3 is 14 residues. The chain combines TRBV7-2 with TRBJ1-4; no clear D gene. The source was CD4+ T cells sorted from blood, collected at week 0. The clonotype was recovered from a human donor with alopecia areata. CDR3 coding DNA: TGTGCCAGCAGCTTAGTAGCGAATAATGAAAAACTGTTTTTT. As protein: CASSLVANNEKLFF.